Following are 18 T cell receptor beta chains from one sample sequenced in a study of cytomegalovirus exposure and HLA in healthy donors. Primers for the PCR totalled 60 Vbeta and 13 Jbeta. The assay was immunoSEQ multiplex PCR, and TCRdb's table has in-frame clones only and misses some. This sample yields roughly 180,000 clones, of which less than 90% are seen a single time; around 0.24% belongs to the top ten. Sequencing was performed on PBMCs. Every receptor here comes from a boy aged 10-17 years in good health and CMV-seronegative.

The rearrangement uses TRBV4-3 and TRBJ1-2; maybe TRBD1 (6 bases). The CDR3 loop spans 13 amino acids. CDR1 LGHNA and CDR2 YSLEER come from the germline V gene. Trimming removed 8 bases from V and 0 bases from J, with 10 bases in between. CDR3 in amino acids: CASRDTTNYGYTF. The CDR3 nucleotides read TGCGCCAGCCGGGACACAACTAACTATGGCTACACCTTC.

This clone was observed a single time. The chain recombines TRBV11-2 with TRBJ1-2, with 8 bases aligning to TRBD1. This CDR3 is 15 amino acids long. CDR1 is SGHAT and CDR2 is FQNNGV in the germline V gene. Trimming at V came to 3 bases and at J to 4 bases, leaving 7 bases not matched to a gene. This CDR3 is CASSLGHTGGYGYTF. In DNA form, the CDR3 reads TGTGCCAGCAGCTTGGGCCACACAGGGGGCTATGGCTACACCTTC.

The chain is built from TRBV25-1 and TRBJ1-6; weak D call: TRBD1 (6 bases). The CDR3 has 13 amino acids. Trimming took off 6 bases at V and 6 bases at J, with 9 bases between the two ends. Germline assignment: CDR1 MGHDK and CDR2 SYGVNS. CDR3 nucleotide sequence: TGTGCCAGCAGAAACAGGGCTAATTCACCCCTCCACTTT. This sequence encodes CASRNRANSPLHF. The full variable domain, rest sourced from reference TRBV25-1 and TRBJ1-6, is EADIYQTPRYLVIGTGKKITLECSQTMGHDKMYWYQQDPGMELHLIHYSYGVNSTEKGDLSSESTVSRIRTEHFPLTLESARPSHTSQYLCASRNRANSPLHFGNGTRLTVT.

V usage is TRBV13 and J usage is TRBJ1-2; TRBD1 matches 8 bases. CDR3 length: 14 residues. V was pared by 6 bases and J by 3 bases, with 6 bases of the junction left unmatched. The germline CDR1 and CDR2 sequences are PRHDT and FYEKMQ (reference sequence). DNA of the CDR3: TGTGCCAGCAGAGCAGGGGGCGAGGACTATGGCTACACCTTC. Translation: CASRAGGEDYGYTF.

The table lists this clone with a few counts. This chain uses TRBV5-1 with TRBJ2-6; D possibly corresponds to TRBD2 (5 bases). The CDR3 is 16 residues long. V gave up 0 bases and J gave up 4 bases, with 11 bases separating them. Germline V gives CDR1 SGHRS, CDR2 YFSETQ. This CDR3 reads CASSLVRGSGANVLTF. The CDR3 DNA reads TGCGCCAGCAGCTTGGTACGGGGTTCCGGGGCCAACGTCCTGACTTTC.

The chain couples TRBV4-1 to TRBJ2-2, with TRBD1 identical over 7 bases. V was pared by 3 bases and J by 9 bases, with 13 bases of the junction left unmatched. Germline CDR1 is MGHRA and CDR2 is YSYEKL. There are 16 residues in the CDR3. The CDR3 coding sequence is TGCGCCAGCAGCCAGCTGACAGGGCCTGATTTCTGGGAGCTGTTTTTT. It encodes CASSQLTGPDFWELFF.

The chain has TRBV6-5 and TRBJ2-7; TRBD1 aligns across 11 bases. V gave up 8 bases and J gave up 0 bases; unmatched junction bases: 0. Looked up from germline, CDR1 is MNHEY and CDR2 is SVGAGI. This CDR3 comprises 13 residues. The CDR3 coding sequence is TGTGCCAGCGGACAGGGGGCCTCCTACGAGCAGTACTTC. It specifies CASGQGASYEQYF.

CDR3 amino acids: CASSQGIGGGYGYTF. The CDR3 nucleotides read TGTGCCAGCAGCCAAGGGATAGGGGGGGGCTATGGCTACACCTTC. The V and J genes are TRBV4-2 and TRBJ1-2; possibly TRBD1 for D (6 bases). The V end was cut by 1 base, the J end by 4 bases, with 13 bases between. Germline assignment: CDR1 LGHNA and CDR2 YNFKEQ. The CDR3 consists of 15 residues.

The chain combines TRBV9 with TRBJ2-3; 11 nucleotides line up with TRBD2. The CDR3 loop spans 16 amino acids. V lost 0 bases to trimming and J lost 10 bases; unmatched junction nucleotides: 10. Germline CDR1 reads SGDLS; CDR2 reads YYNGEE. CDR3 DNA sequence: TGTGCCAGCAGCGTAGCGATAGCGGGGGGGGCCCAATCGCAGTATTTT. Residues: CASSVAIAGGAQSQYF.

V gene TRBV5-4 combines with J gene TRBJ1-1, with TRBD1 as a possible D gene (5 bases). The CDR3 loop spans 15 amino acids. V gave up 6 bases and J gave up 0 bases, with 15 bases separating them. Germline V CDR1 and CDR2: SGHNT, YYREEE (reference sequence). The CDR3 spells CASIEGGAMNTEAFF. CDR3 nucleotide sequence: TGTGCCAGCATCGAAGGAGGGGCGATGAACACTGAAGCTTTCTTT.

V and J are TRBV12-5 and TRBJ2-2; 8 bases match TRBD1. CDR3 length: 15 amino acids. The V gene's germline CDR1 is LGHNT and CDR2 FRNRAP. V gave up 5 bases and J gave up 2 bases; unmatched junction bases: 4. CDR3 in amino acids: CASGIGQGNTGELFF. CDR3 bases: TGTGCTAGTGGTATAGGACAGGGCAACACCGGGGAGCTGTTTTTT.

This clone was observed once. The chain combines TRBV15 with TRBJ2-7, with 9 bases matching TRBD2. The junction had 2 bases not matched to a gene; V was cut back by 3 bases and J by 2 bases. Germline CDR1 LNHNV, CDR2 YYDKDF (reference sequence). The CDR3 sequence is 14 residues long. CDR3 in amino acids: CATSSSGRPYEQYF. In DNA form, the CDR3 reads TGTGCCACCAGCAGTAGCGGGAGACCCTACGAGCAGTACTTC.

The chain carries TRBV7-3 and TRBJ1-2; 7 nucleotides agree with TRBD1. Trimming took 5 bases from V and 8 from J; bases not matched to a gene: 5. Germline V gene sequence: CDR1 SGHTA, CDR2 FQGTGA. This CDR3 has 12 residues. The CDR3 is CASSATGEGYTF. The CDR3, as DNA: TGTGCCAGCAGCGCTACAGGGGAGGGCTACACCTTC.

This rearrangement joins TRBV6-5 to TRBJ1-1; D is perhaps TRBD1 (6 bases). CDR1 and CDR2 from the germline V gene are MNHEY and SVGAGI. Trimming removed 6 bases at V and 3 bases at J, with 11 bases between. CDR3 length: 13 residues. The CDR3 loop is CASRGGPYTEAFF. The CDR3 DNA follows: TGTGCCAGCAGAGGGGGACCGTACACTGAAGCTTTCTTT.

The V gene is TRBV5-4, the J gene TRBJ2-5, with 9 bases matching TRBD1. V was clipped by 3 bases and J by 4 bases; unmatched bases: 7. This CDR3 has 15 amino acids. Germline V CDR1 and CDR2: SGHNT, YYREEE (reference sequence). In nucleotides, the CDR3 is TGTGCCAGCAGCTCGACAGGGGGGAGGGTAGAGACCCAGTACTTC. Its translation is CASSSTGGRVETQYF.

V is TRBV10-2 and J is TRBJ2-7, with 8 bases that match TRBD2. The CDR3 covers 14 residues. Germline-derived CDR1 and CDR2 are WSHSY and SAAADI. After removal of 2 bases from V and 5 bases from J, the junction contained 5 bases not matched to a gene. For the CDR3, the DNA is TGCGCCAGCAGTGAGGCGGGAGGATCCCACGAGCAGTACTTC. It encodes CASSEAGGSHEQYF.

The chain couples TRBV6-1 to TRBJ2-1; 12 bases agree with TRBD2. The CDR3 is 17 amino acids. Germline trimming cut 3 bases from V and 10 bases from J; bases unmatched to any gene: 13. The germline gives CDR1 MNHNS, CDR2 SASEGT. CDR3 nucleotide sequence: TGTGCCAGCAGTGAGTTCCGCTCTAGCGGGGGGGCCCGGGAGCAGTTCTTC. Translation gives CASSEFRSSGGAREQFF.

The chain employs TRBV30 and TRBJ1-2; tentatively, D is TRBD1 (6 bases). V dropped 0 bases and J dropped 8 bases, with 10 bases sitting between them. Looked up from germline, CDR1 is GTSNPN and CDR2 is SVGIG (reference sequence). The CDR3 spans 12 residues. The CDR3 here is CAWSVQGGGYTF. The CDR3 bases are TGTGCCTGGAGTGTACAAGGGGGAGGCTACACCTTC.